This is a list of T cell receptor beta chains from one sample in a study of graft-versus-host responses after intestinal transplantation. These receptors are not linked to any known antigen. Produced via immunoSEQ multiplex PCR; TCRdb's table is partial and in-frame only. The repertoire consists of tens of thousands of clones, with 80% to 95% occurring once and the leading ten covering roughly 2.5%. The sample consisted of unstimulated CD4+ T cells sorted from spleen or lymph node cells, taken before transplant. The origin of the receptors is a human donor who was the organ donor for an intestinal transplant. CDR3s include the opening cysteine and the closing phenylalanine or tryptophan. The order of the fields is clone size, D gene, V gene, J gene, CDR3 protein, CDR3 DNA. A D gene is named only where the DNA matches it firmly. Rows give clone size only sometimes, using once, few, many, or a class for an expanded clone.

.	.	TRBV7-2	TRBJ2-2	CASSLVAQITGELFF	TGTGCCAGCAGCTTAGTCGCACAGATCACCGGGGAGCTGTTTTTT
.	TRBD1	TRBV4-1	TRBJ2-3	CASSQGMTGDTDTQYF	TGCGCCAGCAGCCAAGGTATGACAGGGGACACAGATACGCAGTATTTT
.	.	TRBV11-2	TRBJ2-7	CASSPGYEQYF	TGTGCCAGCAGCCCCGGCTACGAGCAGTACTTC
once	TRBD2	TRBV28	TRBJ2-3	CASENPTGTSGSNTQYF	TGTGCCAGTGAGAACCCCACCGGGACTAGCGGGAGTAATACGCAGTATTTT
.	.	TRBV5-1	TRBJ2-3	CASSLEVGRGTDTQYF	TGCGCCAGCAGCTTGGAGGTGGGCAGGGGCACAGATACGCAGTATTTT
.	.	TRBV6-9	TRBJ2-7	CASREGSPIYYEQYF	TGTGCCAGCAGGGAGGGAAGTCCGATATACTACGAGCAGTACTTC
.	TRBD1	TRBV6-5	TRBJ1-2	CASSFSRGRGDYGYTF	TGTGCCAGCAGTTTTAGTCGGGGCAGGGGGGACTATGGCTACACCTTC
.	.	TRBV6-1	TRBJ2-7	CASSDRGYEQYF	TGTGCCAGCAGTGACAGGGGTTACGAGCAGTACTTC
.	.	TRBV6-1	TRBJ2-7	CASSFMFEQYF	TGTGCCAGCAGTTTCATGTTCGAGCAGTACTTC
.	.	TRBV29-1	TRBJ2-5	CSVEGQKETLETQYF	TGCAGCGTTGAAGGGCAGAAGGAAACGTTGGAGACCCAGTACTTC
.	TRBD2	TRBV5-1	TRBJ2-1	CASSLYSGSNPTNEQFF	TGCGCCAGCAGCCTATATAGCGGGAGTAATCCCACCAATGAGCAGTTCTTC
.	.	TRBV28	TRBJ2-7	CASSFIEGLGQYF	TGTGCCAGCAGTTTTATTGAGGGCCTCGGGCAGTACTTC
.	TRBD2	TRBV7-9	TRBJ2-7	CASSSRTSGSGEQYF	TGTGCCAGCAGCTCCCGGACTAGCGGTTCGGGCGAGCAGTACTTC
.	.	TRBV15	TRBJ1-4	CATSTRATEGGPPAF	TGTGCCACCAGCACCCGTGCGACCGAGGGGGGCCCCCCGGCTTTT
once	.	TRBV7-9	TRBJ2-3	CASSSGHDGDTQYF	TGTGCCAGCAGCTCGGGACACGACGGGGATACGCAGTATTTT
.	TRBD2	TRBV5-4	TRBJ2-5	CASSLVGLAAGGQETQYF	TGTGCCAGCAGCTTGGTAGGGCTAGCGGCCGGGGGGCAAGAGACCCAGTACTTC
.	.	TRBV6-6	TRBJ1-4	CASSYNPETEIF	TGTGCCAGCAGTTACAATCCTGAGACAGAAATTTTT
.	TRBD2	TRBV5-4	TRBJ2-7	CASSLPGLAGPYEQYF	TGTGCCAGCAGTTTACCGGGACTAGCGGGACCCTACGAGCAGTACTTC